These 17 T cell receptor beta chains originate from one sample sequenced in a study of T-cell reconstitution after alpha-beta-depleted transplantation in children. Unique molecular identifiers tagged the TCRbeta library. MiXCR, applied by TCRdb to the PCR reads, yields one record per CDR3 protein. Seen here are roughly 120,000 distinct CDR3 sequences, 20% to 25% observed once, and the top ten hold 8% to 11%. The input for sequencing was PBMCs, mostly from graft donor cells, taken 180 days after TCRalphabeta/CD19-depleted stem cell transplant. Source of these receptors: a male patient under 10 years old who had a stem cell transplant for chronic granulomatous disease, so the T cells may come from the graft donor.

The chain couples TRBV12-3 or TRBV12-4 to TRBJ2-1, with no clear D. CDR3 length: 14 residues. Trimming removed 3 bases from V and 6 bases from J, with 12 bases in between. The CDR3 protein is CASSLGKLRNEQFF. Here the CDR3 DNA reads TGTGCCAGCAGTTTGGGGAAGCTACGCAATGAGCAGTTCTTC.

This clonotype was recorded many times. The rearrangement uses TRBV20-1 and TRBJ2-3; TRBD2 might be the D (8 bases). The CDR3 has 17 residues. Trimming left V 1 base short and J 2 bases short, with 19 bases between. Germline assignment: CDR1 DFQATT and CDR2 SNEGSKA (reference sequence). CDR3 region: CSARAIGRDSTTDTQYF. CDR3 nucleotide sequence: TGCAGTGCTAGAGCAATCGGGAGGGACAGTACCACAGATACGCAGTATTTT.

At least ten counts were recorded for this clonotype. The V gene is TRBV7-2, the J gene TRBJ2-1; D is undetermined. V was clipped by 1 base and J by 8 bases, with 6 bases between them. CDR3 length equals 12 residues. Germline CDR1 reads SGHTA; CDR2 reads FQGNSA. CDR3 bases: TGTGCCAGCAGCTTAGACCTCTATGAGCAGTTCTTC. It is translated as CASSLDLYEQFF.

The sample holds many counts of this clonotype. The J gene is TRBJ2-7, the V gene TRBV20-1, with unresolved D. The germline V gene has CDR1 DFQATT and CDR2 SNEGSKA (reference sequence). Trimming shortened V by 4 bases and J by 7 bases, and 11 bases separated the two germline ends. The CDR3 length is 11 residues. The CDR3 sequence: CSATIKQEQYF. The DNA for the CDR3 is TGCAGTGCTACCATTAAACAGGAGCAGTACTTC.

Only a few counts were recorded for this clonotype. The chain recombines TRBV12-3 or TRBV12-4 with TRBJ1-5; D gene ambiguous. Trimming left V 6 bases short and J 10 bases short, with 13 bases between. The length of the CDR3 is 12 residues. CDR3 loop: CASSPRLGPQHF. CDR3 DNA: TGTGCCAGCAGCCCCCGGCTAGGCCCCCAGCATTTT.

The genes are TRBV18 and TRBJ1-3; possible D gene TRBD1, 6 bases. Trimming removed 5 bases at V and 0 bases at J, with 14 bases between. CDR1 and CDR2 from the germline V gene are KGHSH and LQKENI. The CDR3 has 16 amino acids. CDR3 sequence: CASSARTAISGNTIYF. CDR3 in DNA: TGTGCCAGCTCAGCTCGGACAGCCATCTCTGGAAACACCATATATTTT.

This clonotype was observed many times. The CDR3 sequence: CASSFSNEQFF. CDR3 DNA sequence: TGTGCCAGCAGCTTTTCGAATGAGCAGTTCTTC. The chain uses TRBV7-2 and TRBJ2-1; D is undetermined. The length of the CDR3 is 11 residues. Trimming pared 3 bases from V and 7 bases from J, leaving 4 bases between. From germline, CDR1 is SGHTA and CDR2 FQGNSA.

This clonotype was seen many times. Here the CDR3 reads CASSQEARGGLWEQFF. The CDR3 region has the DNA TGCGCCAGCAGCCAAGAGGCTCGGGGGGGCCTTTGGGAGCAGTTCTTC. J is TRBJ2-1 and V is TRBV4-3; TRBD2 agrees at 8 bases. Germline CDR1 and CDR2: LGHNA and YSLEER. The CDR3 contains 16 residues. V shed 0 bases and J 10 bases; nucleotides not matched to a gene: 11.

The chain combines TRBV29-1 with TRBJ1-1; D call uncertain. Germline CDR1 is SQVTM and CDR2 is ANQGSEA. Trimming removed 7 bases at V and 3 bases at J, with 9 bases between. The CDR3 extends over 11 amino acids. CDR3 coding DNA: TGCAGCGCCAGGCTTTACACTGAAGCTTTCTTT. It is translated as CSARLYTEAFF.

This clonotype has only a few counts. The rearrangement links TRBV12-3 or TRBV12-4 to TRBJ2-7; maybe TRBD2 (6 bases). V shed 5 bases and J shed 2 bases, with 19 bases lying between them. There are 16 residues in the CDR3. The CDR3 DNA sequence: TGTGCCAGCAGTCCCTTGGGAGGATCTTCCACCTACGAGCAGTACTTC. Translating it yields CASSPLGGSSTYEQYF.

This clonotype was found a few times. The chain carries TRBV15 and TRBJ2-2; the match to TRBD1 covers 8 bases. V was clipped by 3 bases and J by 2 bases; unmatched bases: 5. CDR3 length: 16 amino acids. Germline V gene sequence: CDR1 LNHNV, CDR2 YYDKDF (reference sequence). CDR3 residues: CATSRATGANTGELFF. Written as DNA, the CDR3 is TGTGCCACCAGCAGGGCGACAGGGGCTAACACCGGGGAGCTGTTTTTT.

V is TRBV7-2 and J is TRBJ2-3; 7 bases align to TRBD1. Germline values: CDR1 SGHTA, CDR2 FQGNSA. This CDR3 region has 16 residues. V was clipped by 2 bases and J by 4 bases; unmatched bases: 9. The CDR3 region has the DNA TGTGCCAGCAGCTTATTAGGGGGCCGGTTACCAGATACGCAGTATTTT. This encodes CASSLLGGRLPDTQYF.

This clonotype has a handful of counts. DNA of the CDR3: TGTGCCAGCAGCCAAGACAAGACTAGCGGGACATACAATGAGCAGTTCTTC. Its translation is CASSQDKTSGTYNEQFF. The chain uses TRBV7-8 and TRBJ2-1; 11 nucleotides agree with TRBD2. CDR1 and CDR2 (germline): SGHVS, FQNEAQ. The CDR3 totals 17 residues. The V gene end was trimmed by 5 bases and the J gene end by 4 bases; junction bases not matched to a gene: 10.

The sample holds one count of this clonotype. The J gene is TRBJ1-5, the V gene TRBV12-3 or TRBV12-4, with TRBD1 as a possible D gene (6 bases). This CDR3 comprises 14 residues. V dropped 1 base and J dropped 6 bases, with 10 bases sitting between them. CDR3 nucleotide sequence: TGTGCCAGCAGTTTAGGCAGGGGAGCTCAGCCCCAGCATTTT. Protein sequence: CASSLGRGAQPQHF.

This clonotype was detected ten times or more. The chain is built from TRBV11-1 and TRBJ2-3, with D tentatively TRBD2 (5 bases). V was cut by 5 bases and J by 0 bases, with 9 bases left in between. Germline V gene lookup returns CDR1 SGHAT and CDR2 FQDESV (reference sequence). The CDR3 totals 14 residues. The chain's CDR3 is CASSMRASTDTQYF. The CDR3 DNA sequence: TGTGCCAGCAGCATGCGGGCTAGCACAGATACGCAGTATTTT. Full variable domain (outside the CDR3, taken from reference TRBV11-1 and TRBJ2-3): EAEVAQSPRYKITEKSQAVAFWCDPISGHATLYWYRQILGQGPELLVQFQDESVVDDSQLPKDRFSAERLKGVDSTLKIQPAELGDSAMYLCASSMRASTDTQYFGPGTRLTVL.

This clonotype was detected ten times or more. This rearrangement joins TRBV9 to TRBJ2-1; D assignment may be TRBD1 or TRBD2 (5 bases each). The CDR3 consists of 15 residues. Germline CDR1 reads SGDLS; CDR2 reads YYNGEE. V lost 3 bases and J lost 1, with 11 bases in between. In nucleotides, the CDR3 is TGTGCCAGCAGCGCCGGGACCCTATCCTACAATGAGCAGTTCTTC. Its protein is CASSAGTLSYNEQFF. Together with reference TRBV9 and TRBJ2-1, the CDR3 gives the full variable domain: DSGVTQTPKHLITATGQRVTLRCSPRSGDLSVYWYQQSLDQGLQFLIQYYNGEERAKGNILERFSAQQFPDLHSELNLSSLELGDSALYFCASSAGTLSYNEQFFGPGTRLTVL.

The count of this clonotype is one. The genes are TRBV4-3 and TRBJ2-2; no clear D. The CDR3 consists of 12 residues. Germline V gene data show CDR1 as LGHNA and CDR2 as YSLEER. Trimming stripped 0 bases from V and 9 bases from J, with 5 bases between. The CDR3 DNA is TGCGCCAGCAGCCAAGACTCCCGGGAGCTGTTTTTT. It is translated as CASSQDSRELFF.